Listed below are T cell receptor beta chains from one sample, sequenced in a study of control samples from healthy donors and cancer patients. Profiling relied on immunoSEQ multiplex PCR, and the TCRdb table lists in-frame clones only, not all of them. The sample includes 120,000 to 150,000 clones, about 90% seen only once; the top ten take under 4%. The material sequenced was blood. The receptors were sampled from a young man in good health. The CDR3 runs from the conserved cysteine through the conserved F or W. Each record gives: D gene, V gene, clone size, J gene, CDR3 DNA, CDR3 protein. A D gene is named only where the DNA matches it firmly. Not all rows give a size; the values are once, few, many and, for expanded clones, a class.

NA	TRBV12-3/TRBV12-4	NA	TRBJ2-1	TGTGCCAGCAGCCCCCAGGGAAGTGAGCAGTTCTTC	CASSPQGSEQFF
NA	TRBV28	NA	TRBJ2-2	TGTGCCAGCAGTTTTCAGGGGTCGAACACCGGGGAGCTGTTTTTT	CASSFQGSNTGELFF
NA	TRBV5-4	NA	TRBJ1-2	TGTGCCAGCAGGCGCCGCGGAGGCGGTGGCTACACCTTC	CASRRRGGGGYTF
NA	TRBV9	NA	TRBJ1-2	TGTGCCAGCAGCGTAGAAGACTCCTATGGCTACACCTTC	CASSVEDSYGYTF
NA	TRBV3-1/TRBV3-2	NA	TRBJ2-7	TGTGCCAGCAGTCCCGGGACGGGCCTTTACGAGCAGTACTTC	CASSPGTGLYEQYF
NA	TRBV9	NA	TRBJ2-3	TGTGCCAGCAGCGTAGGTAGTCTCAAAGCAGATACGCAGTATTTT	CASSVGSLKADTQYF
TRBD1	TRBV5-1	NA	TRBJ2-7	TGCGCCAGCAGCGTCAAAACAGGGGCCGAGCAGTACTTC	CASSVKTGAEQYF
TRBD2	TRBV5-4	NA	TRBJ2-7	TGTGCCAGCACAGTTGGGCCTAGCGGGGGGTCTTACTCCTACGAGCAGTACTTC	CASTVGPSGGSYSYEQYF
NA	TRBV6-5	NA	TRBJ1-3	TGTGCCAGCAGCCTATTACAGGGCGCTGGAAACACCATATATTTT	CASSLLQGAGNTIYF
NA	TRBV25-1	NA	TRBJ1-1	TGTGCCAGCAGTGCCGGAATTCTGAACACTGAAGCTTTCTTT	CASSAGILNTEAFF
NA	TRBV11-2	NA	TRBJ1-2	TGTGCCAGCAGCTTAGGAGACTCTAACTATGGCTACACCTTC	CASSLGDSNYGYTF
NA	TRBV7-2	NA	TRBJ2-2	TGTGCCAGCAGCCTCGGGACCCAGAACACCGGGGAGCTGTTTTTT	CASSLGTQNTGELFF
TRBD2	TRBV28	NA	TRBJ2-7	TGTGCCAGCAGTGCCCCGGGACTAGCGGGGGGCGATACCTACGAGCAGTACTTC	CASSAPGLAGGDTYEQYF
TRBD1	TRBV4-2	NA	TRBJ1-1	TGTGCCAGCAGCCAAGCCGGGACAGGGGAGGGCACTGAAGCTTTCTTT	CASSQAGTGEGTEAFF
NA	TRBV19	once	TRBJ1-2	TGTGCCAGTAGTATGCGCGCCCTCAGGGTGGATGGCTACACCTTC	CASSMRALRVDGYTF
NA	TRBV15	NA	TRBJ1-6	TGTGCCACCAGCAGGGGGGATACAGGAGATAATTCACCCCTCCACTTT	CATSRGDTGDNSPLHF
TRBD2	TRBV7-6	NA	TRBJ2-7	TGTGCCAGCAGCTTTAGCGGGGGGTCGAGCTCCTACGAGCAGTACTTC	CASSFSGGSSSYEQYF
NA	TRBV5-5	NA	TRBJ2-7	TGTGCCAGCAGCAAGCTGGCGACAGTCTACGAGCAGTACTTC	CASSKLATVYEQYF
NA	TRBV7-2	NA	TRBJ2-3	TGTGCCAGCACCAAGGGTTGGGAAAATACGCAGTATTTT	CASTKGWENTQYF
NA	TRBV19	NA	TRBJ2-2	TGTGCCAGTAGTATTCCCCCCGACAGGTCGAACACCGGGGAGCTGTTTTTT	CASSIPPDRSNTGELFF
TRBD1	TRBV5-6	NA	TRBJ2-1	TGTGCCAGCAGCTTGTTGGACAGGGACTACAATGAGCAGTTCTTC	CASSLLDRDYNEQFF
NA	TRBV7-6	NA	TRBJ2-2	TGTGCCAGCAGCCCCCTCCCCTCGAACACCGGGGAGCTGTTTTTT	CASSPLPSNTGELFF
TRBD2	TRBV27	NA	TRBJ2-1	TGTGCCAGCAGGGGGAGGGGCCTGGGTGGGGGGGAACCTAACAATGAGCAGTTCTTC	CASRGRGLGGGEPNNEQFF
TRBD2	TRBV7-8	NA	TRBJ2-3	TGTGCCAGCAGCTTAGGGACTAGCGGGGCTATAGATACGCAGTATTTT	CASSLGTSGAIDTQYF
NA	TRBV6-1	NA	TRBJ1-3	TGTGCCAGCAGTGAGGACTGGACGGGAAACACCATATATTTT	CASSEDWTGNTIYF
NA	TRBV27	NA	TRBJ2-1	TGTGCCAGCAGTTTATCCCCTGGACAGGCTGCGGGGAAGTTCTTC	CASSLSPGQAAGKFF
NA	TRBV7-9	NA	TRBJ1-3	TGTGCCAGCAGCCAAGACAGGAGCTCTGGAAACACCATATATTTT	CASSQDRSSGNTIYF
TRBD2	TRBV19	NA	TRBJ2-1	TGTGCCAGTAGTTTCCGACTAGCGGGGGGACGTCGTCACAATGAGCAGTTCTTC	CASSFRLAGGRRHNEQFF
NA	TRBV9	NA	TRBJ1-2	TGTACCAGCAGCGTGGACAGTGACTATGGCTACACCTTC	CTSSVDSDYGYTF
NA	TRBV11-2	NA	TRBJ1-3	TGTGCCAGCAGCTTAGATATGGGAGCCTCTGGAAACACCATATATTTT	CASSLDMGASGNTIYF
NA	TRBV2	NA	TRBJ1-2	TGTGCCAGCAGTGGGGGCAGATCCTATGGCTACACCTTC	CASSGGRSYGYTF
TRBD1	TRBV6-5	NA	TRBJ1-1	TGTGCCAGCAGGCAAGCGGGACAGGGTGTGTTGGCTTTCTTT	CASRQAGQGVLAFF
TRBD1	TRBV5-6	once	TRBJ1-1	TGTGCCAGCAGCTTCCGGACAGGGACGGAGAACACTGAAGCTTTCTTT	CASSFRTGTENTEAFF
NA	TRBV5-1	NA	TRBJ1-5	TGCGCCAGCAGCCAAGGGGGTTCTAGCAATCAGCCCCAGCATTTT	CASSQGGSSNQPQHF
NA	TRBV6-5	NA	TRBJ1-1	TGTGCCAGCAGTTACCACACGGACACTGAAGCTTTCTTT	CASSYHTDTEAFF
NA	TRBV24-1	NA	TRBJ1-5	TGTGCCACCAGTGATTCTGGGCAGGGAAGGCAGCCCCAGCATTTT	CATSDSGQGRQPQHF
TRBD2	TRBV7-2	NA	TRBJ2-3	TGTGCCAGCAGCCCCGGCGGGACTAGCGGGGGCGATACGCAGTATTTT	CASSPGGTSGGDTQYF
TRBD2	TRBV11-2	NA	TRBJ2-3	TGTGCCAGCAGCTTAGTCGGGGGGGATGGAGATACGCAGTATTTT	CASSLVGGDGDTQYF
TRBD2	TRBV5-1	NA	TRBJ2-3	TGCGCCAGCAGCTTGCAGCGGGGGAGCACAGATACGCAGTATTTT	CASSLQRGSTDTQYF
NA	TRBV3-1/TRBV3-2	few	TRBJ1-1	TGTGCCAGCAGCCAAGATCTGGGACACACGATAATGAACACTGAAGCTTTCTTT	CASSQDLGHTIMNTEAFF
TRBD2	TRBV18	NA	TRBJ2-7	TGTGCCAGCTCACCGGGGGGGTTCCACGAGCAGTACTTC	CASSPGGFHEQYF
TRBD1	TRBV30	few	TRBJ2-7	TGTGCCTGGAGTACTCAGACAGGGGGCTTACACGAGCAGTACTTC	CAWSTQTGGLHEQYF
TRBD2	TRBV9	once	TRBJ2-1	TGTGCCAGCAGCGCTAGCGGGGGGGCTGGCAATGAGCAGTTCTTC	CASSASGGAGNEQFF
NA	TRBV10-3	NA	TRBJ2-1	TGTGCCATCAGTGAGTCATACGGCAGGGAAAATGAGCAGTTCTTC	CAISESYGRENEQFF
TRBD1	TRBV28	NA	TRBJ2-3	TGTGCCAGCAGTCCCAGGGGGTTTAGCACAGATACGCAGTATTTT	CASSPRGFSTDTQYF
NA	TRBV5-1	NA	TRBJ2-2	TGCGCCAGCAGCTTGCGTACACAGGGGGGGACCGGGGAGCTGTTTTTT	CASSLRTQGGTGELFF
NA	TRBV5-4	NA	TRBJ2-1	TGTGCCAGCAGCTTGGCGCGGGGGCTGAGTGAGCAGTTCTTC	CASSLARGLSEQFF
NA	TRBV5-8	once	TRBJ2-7	TGTGCCAGCATCCTCGGGCCCGAAATTTTAACGGGCTACGAGCAGTACTTC	CASILGPEILTGYEQYF
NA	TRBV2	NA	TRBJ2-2	TGTGCCAGCAGTGCCGGGACCAAGAACACCGGGGAGCTGTTTTTT	CASSAGTKNTGELFF
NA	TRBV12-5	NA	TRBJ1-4	TGTGCTAGTGGTTTAGGTCTAAATGGGGAAAAACTGTTTTTT	CASGLGLNGEKLFF
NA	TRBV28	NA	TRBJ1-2	TGTGCCAGCAGTTTAAGGACAGTTCCTACTGGCTACACCTTC	CASSLRTVPTGYTF
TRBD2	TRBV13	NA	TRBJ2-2	TGTGCCAGCAGCTTAGATATGCGGGGGGGCCTCACCGGGGAGCTGTTTTTT	CASSLDMRGGLTGELFF
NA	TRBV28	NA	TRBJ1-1	TGTGCCAGCAGGTCCCCCGGGTGGACGGGGAACACTGAAGCTTTCTTT	CASRSPGWTGNTEAFF
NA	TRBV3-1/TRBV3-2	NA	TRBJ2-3	TGTGCCAGCAGCCAAGAGGGGGTTTTAGATACGCAGTATTTT	CASSQEGVLDTQYF
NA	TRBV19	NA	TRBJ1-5	TGTGCCAGTATCGCGACGGGGGTTCGCAATCAGCCCCAGCATTTT	CASIATGVRNQPQHF